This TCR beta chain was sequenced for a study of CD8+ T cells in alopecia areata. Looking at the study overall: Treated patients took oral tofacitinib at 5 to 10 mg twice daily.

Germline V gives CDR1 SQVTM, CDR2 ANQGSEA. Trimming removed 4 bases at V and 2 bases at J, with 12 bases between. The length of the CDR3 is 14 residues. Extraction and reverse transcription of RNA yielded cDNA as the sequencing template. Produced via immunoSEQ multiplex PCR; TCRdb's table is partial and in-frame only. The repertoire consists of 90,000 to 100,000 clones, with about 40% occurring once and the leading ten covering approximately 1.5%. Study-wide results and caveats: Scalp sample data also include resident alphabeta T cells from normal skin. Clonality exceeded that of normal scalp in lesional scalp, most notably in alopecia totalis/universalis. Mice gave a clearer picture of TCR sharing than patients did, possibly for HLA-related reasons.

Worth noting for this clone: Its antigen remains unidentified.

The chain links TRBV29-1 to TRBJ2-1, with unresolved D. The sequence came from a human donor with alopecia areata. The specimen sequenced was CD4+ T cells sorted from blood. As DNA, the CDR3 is TGCAGCGTTGTCATCTCCCGGGCCTACAATGAGCAGTTCTTC. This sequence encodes CSVVISRAYNEQFF.